The next 5 T cell receptor beta chains were all read from a single sample in a study of CD8 T cells in ankylosing spondylitis. Study-wide results and limits: A TCR beta motif of roughly eight highly homologous variants appeared characteristic of ankylosing spondylitis blood.

Their specific antigens are unknown. MiXCR was run by TCRdb on the 5' RACE reads, yielding one entry per CDR3 protein. The sample contains about 540,000 distinct CDR3 sequences, 12% of which appear only once. The sample taken for sequencing was blood, either unsorted or a sorted T cell fraction (not recorded which). The receptors were gathered from a male donor with ankylosing spondylitis.

This clonotype was seen only a few times. The V call is TRBV5-1, the J call TRBJ2-3; D not certain. The CDR3 has 14 amino acids. The V and J ends lost 1 base and 4 bases respectively, with 10 bases between them. CDR1 SGHRS and CDR2 YFSETQ come from the germline V gene. The CDR3 region is CASSLYGDPDTQYF. As DNA, the CDR3 is TGCGCCAGCAGCTTGTATGGAGACCCAGATACGCAGTATTTT. The full variable domain, its missing parts supplied by reference TRBV5-1 and TRBJ2-3, is KAGVTQTPRYLIKTRGQQVTLSCSPISGHRSVSWYQQTPGQGLQFLFEYFSETQRNKGNFPGRFSGRQFSNSRSEMNVSTLELGDSALYLCASSLYGDPDTQYFGPGTRLTVL.

This chain connects TRBV5-1 to TRBJ2-7; D not certain. V was clipped by 0 bases and J by 5 bases, with 6 bases between them. The CDR3 is 12 residues long. In germline, CDR1 is SGHRS, CDR2 YFSETQ. The CDR3 coding sequence is TGCGCCAGCAGCTTGGAAGGGAACGAGCAGTACTTC. Its protein product is CASSLEGNEQYF.

This clonotype was seen a few times. V and J are TRBV14 and TRBJ1-2, with 7 nucleotides matching TRBD1. The length of the CDR3 is 14 residues. Germline V gene data show CDR1 as SGHDN and CDR2 as FVKESK. The trim removed 5 bases at V and 1 base at J, leaving 4 bases unmatched. The CDR3 sequence: CASSGGDSNYGYTF. The CDR3 nucleotides read TGTGCCAGCAGCGGGGGGGACAGTAACTATGGCTACACCTTC.

This clonotype has more than one count but fewer than ten. CDR3 sequence (DNA): TGTGCCAGCAGCCAAGAAGGGTGGAGCGGGAGCTCCTACAATGAGCAGTTCTTC. It is translated as CASSQEGWSGSSYNEQFF. The chain couples TRBV3-1 to TRBJ2-1; 8 nucleotides match TRBD2. The J segment lost 0 bases and the V segment lost 0 bases, leaving 7 bases of the junction unmatched. The CDR3 totals 18 residues. In germline, CDR1 is LGHDT, CDR2 YNNKEL (reference sequence).

This clonotype was found a few times. This chain links TRBV7-2 with TRBJ2-5; D ambiguous. The germline V gene encodes CDR1 SGHTA and CDR2 FQGNSA. Trimming left V 7 bases short and J 2 bases short, with 11 bases between. The CDR3 spans 13 residues. The CDR3 bases are TGTGCCAGCACCCGAGGCGGACAAGAGACCCAGTACTTC. Translated: CASTRGGQETQYF.